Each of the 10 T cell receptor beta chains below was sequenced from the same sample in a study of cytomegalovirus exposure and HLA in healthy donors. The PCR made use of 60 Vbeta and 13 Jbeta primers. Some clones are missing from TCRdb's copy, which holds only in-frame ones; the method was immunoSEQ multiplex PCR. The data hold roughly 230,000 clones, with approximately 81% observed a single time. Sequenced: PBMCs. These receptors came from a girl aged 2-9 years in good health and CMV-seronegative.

The CDR3 nucleotides are TGTGCCAGCAGCCAAGAGACAGGGAGTCCCTATGGCTACACCTTC. This encodes CASSQETGSPYGYTF. The chain combines TRBV4-2 with TRBJ1-2; TRBD1 matches 7 bases. The V segment lost 0 bases and the J segment 4 bases; nucleotides outside the gene matches: 5. This CDR3 is 15 amino acids long. CDR1 LGHNA and CDR2 YNFKEQ come from the germline V gene.

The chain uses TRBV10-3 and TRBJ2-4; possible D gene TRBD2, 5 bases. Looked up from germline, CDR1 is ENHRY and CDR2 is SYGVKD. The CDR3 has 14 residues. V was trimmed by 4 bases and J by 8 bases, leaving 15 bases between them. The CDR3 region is CAISASPGKDIQYF. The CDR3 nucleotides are TGTGCCATCAGTGCGTCTCCGGGGAAGGACATTCAGTACTTC.

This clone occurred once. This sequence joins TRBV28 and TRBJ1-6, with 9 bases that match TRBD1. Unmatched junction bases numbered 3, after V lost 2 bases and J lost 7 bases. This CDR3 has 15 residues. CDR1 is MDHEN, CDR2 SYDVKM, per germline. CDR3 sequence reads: CASSLRDRDNSPLHF. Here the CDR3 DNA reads TGTGCCAGCAGTTTACGGGACAGGGACAATTCACCCCTCCACTTT.

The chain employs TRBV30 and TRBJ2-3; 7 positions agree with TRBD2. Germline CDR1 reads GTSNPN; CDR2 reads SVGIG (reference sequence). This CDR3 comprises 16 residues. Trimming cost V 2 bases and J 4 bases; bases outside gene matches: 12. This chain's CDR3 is CAWSPFRLARADTQYF. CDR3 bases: TGTGCCTGGAGTCCATTTAGACTAGCCCGCGCAGATACGCAGTATTTT.

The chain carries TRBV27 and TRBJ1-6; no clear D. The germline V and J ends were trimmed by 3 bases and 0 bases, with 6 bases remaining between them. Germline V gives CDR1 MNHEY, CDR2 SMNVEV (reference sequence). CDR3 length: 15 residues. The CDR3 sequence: CASSFRSSYNSPLHF. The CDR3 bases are TGTGCCAGCAGTTTTAGGAGCTCCTATAATTCACCCCTCCACTTT.

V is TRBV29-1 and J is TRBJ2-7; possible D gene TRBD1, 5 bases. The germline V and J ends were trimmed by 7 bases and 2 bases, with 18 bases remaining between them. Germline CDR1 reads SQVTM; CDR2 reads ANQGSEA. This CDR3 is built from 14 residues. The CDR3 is CSALRQGNPYEQYF. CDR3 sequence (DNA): TGCAGCGCCCTAAGGCAGGGAAACCCCTACGAGCAGTACTTC.

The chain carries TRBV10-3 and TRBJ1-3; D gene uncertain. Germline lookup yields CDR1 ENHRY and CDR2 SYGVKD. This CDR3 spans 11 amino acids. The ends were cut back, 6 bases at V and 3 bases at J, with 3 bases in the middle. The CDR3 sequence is CAISSGNTIYF. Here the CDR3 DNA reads TGTGCCATCAGCAGTGGAAACACCATATATTTT.

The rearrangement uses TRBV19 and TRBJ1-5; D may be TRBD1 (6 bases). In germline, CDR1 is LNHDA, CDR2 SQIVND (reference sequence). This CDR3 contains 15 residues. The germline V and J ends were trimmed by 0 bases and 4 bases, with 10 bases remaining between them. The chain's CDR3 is CASSIEGQPNQPQHF. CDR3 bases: TGTGCCAGTAGTATAGAAGGACAGCCTAATCAGCCCCAGCATTTT.

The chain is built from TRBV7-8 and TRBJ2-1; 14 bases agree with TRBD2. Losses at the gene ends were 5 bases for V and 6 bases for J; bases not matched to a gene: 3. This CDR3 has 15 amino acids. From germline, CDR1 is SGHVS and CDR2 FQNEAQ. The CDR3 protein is CASSPGTSGSNEQFF. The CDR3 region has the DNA TGTGCCAGCAGCCCCGGGACTAGCGGGAGCAATGAGCAGTTCTTC.

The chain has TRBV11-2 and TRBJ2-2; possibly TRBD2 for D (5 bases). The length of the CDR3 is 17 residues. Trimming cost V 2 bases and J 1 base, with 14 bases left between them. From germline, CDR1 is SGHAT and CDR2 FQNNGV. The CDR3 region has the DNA TGTGCCAGCAGCTTACGACTACCGTCGAAGAACACCGGGGAGCTGTTTTTT. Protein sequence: CASSLRLPSKNTGELFF. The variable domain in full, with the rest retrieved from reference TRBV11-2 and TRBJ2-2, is EAGVAQSPRYKIIEKRQSVAFWCNPISGHATLYWYQQILGQGPKLLIQFQNNGVVDDSQLPKDRFSAERLKGVDSTLKIQPAKLEDSAVYLCASSLRLPSKNTGELFFGEGSRLTVL.